This T cell receptor beta chain was recorded in a study of blood T cells in healthy people across ages. Study-level points and caveats: Shifts in expanded clonotypes may have been confounded by donor CMV status, which was unknown. Long-lived donors had more naive CD4+ cells and higher diversity than aged donors.

As concerns this clonotype: No antigen is known for it.

Primed by a sample-barcoded 5' primer and a J-beta primer mix, a second PCR proceeded for about 6 to 12 cycles. The template-switch adaptor was a 5' adaptor with 12 random nucleotides. It tagged each cDNA molecule. TCRdb re-called the 5' RACE reads with MiXCR, one entry per CDR3 protein. The sample has roughly 1,300,000 distinct CDR3 sequences; roughly 60% are singletons. The amount of total RNA extracted per sample was at least 5.5 micrograms. V was pared by 8 bases and J by 5 bases, with 5 bases of the junction left unmatched. The germline V gene has CDR1 MNHEY and CDR2 SMNVEV (reference sequence). The CDR3 totals 13 residues.

V and J are TRBV27 and TRBJ2-3, with 9 bases that match TRBD2. Sequencing was done on a sample of blood. The sequence came from a man aged 18 to 35 in good health. The CDR3 is CASSGLAEDTQYF. The CDR3 region has the DNA TGTGCCAGCTCGGGACTAGCAGAAGATACGCAGTATTTT.